The clone carrying this T cell receptor delta chain was counted a few times. Antigen: not known. The source of the sample is a study of Vδ1+ human thymocytes. Per the germline V gene, CDR1 is TSWWSYY and CDR2 is QGS. V lost 4 bases to trimming and J lost 1 base; unmatched junction nucleotides: 27. The CDR3 consists of 24 residues. RNA was extracted from the cells and then reverse transcribed. CDR3 amplicons came from multiplex PCR with pooled V-gene forward and constant-region reverse primers. TCRdb re-called the multiplex PCR reads via CATT. The sample lists 45,000 to 60,000 delta-chain clones; roughly 15% were seen once. Study findings and constraints: Thymic TRG and TRD repertoires appeared highly polyclonal.

J is TRDJ1 and V is TRDV1; 13 positions match TRDD3. The source material was Vdelta1+ gamma-delta thymocytes from the thymus. Specified subset: FACS-sorted CD3+ TCRalphabeta- TCRVdelta1+ TCRVdelta2- thymocytes. This receptor was identified in a girl less than two years old who had congenital heart surgery. DNA of the CDR3: TGTGCTCTTGGGGGCCCGTCTACTACATACCACGTACTGGGGGATACGCCCGGCACCGATAAACTCATCTTT. As protein: CALGGPSTTYHVLGDTPGTDKLIF.